This T cell receptor beta chain is drawn from a study of cytomegalovirus exposure and HLA in healthy donors. Study context: A preliminary data release comprised 80 million to 95 million unique TCRs obtained from HLA-typed donors.

Findings and caveats of the study: A prior analysis recorded that most TCR beta V segments were productive about 90% or about 30% of the time. Fewer N-insertions (relative to the approximately 700-donor mean) were reportedly seen in an Asian-associated ancestry cluster in a later analysis.

Note on this clone: Its specificity is not known.

The PCR ran on 60 Vbeta and 13 Jbeta primers. Per the authors' pipeline: A later analysis counted 80 million or so unique TCR beta chains, some 11 million shared. TCRdb keeps only in-frame clones here, not all; method: immunoSEQ multiplex PCR. V and J calls and clone size follow that table, whereas D and trimming were derived from the DNA. Of 100,000 to 150,000 clones listed, more than 65% are singletons. CDR3 length: 13 amino acids. V was pared by 5 bases and J by 5 bases, with 0 bases of the junction left unmatched. Germline values: CDR1 SGHNT, CDR2 YENEEA. The sample taken for sequencing was PBMCs. The genes are TRBV11-3 and TRBJ2-2; 9 positions agree with TRBD1. This TCR derives from a woman aged 18-29 years in good health and CMV-seronegative. CDR3: CASSDRGTGELFF. The DNA for the CDR3 is TGTGCCAGCAGCGACAGGGGGACCGGGGAGCTGTTTTTT.